The next 6 T cell receptor beta chains were all read from a single sample in a study of metastatic and nonmetastatic thyroid tumors. TCRdb re-called the PCR reads through MiXCR. This repertoire shows 15,000 to 20,000 clones, roughly 33% found once; its top ten account for 20% to 25%. Every patient was untreated before thyroid surgery. Input material: adjacent normal tissue. These TCRs come from a female donor with papillary thyroid cancer or a benign thyroid nodule (not recorded which). Some clones in this sample may be carry-over from other donors' samples.

This sequence joins TRBV28 and TRBJ1-6, with unresolved D. CDR3 length: 12 amino acids. Per the germline V gene, CDR1 is MDHEN and CDR2 is SYDVKM. Trimming left V 3 bases short and J 9 bases short, with 6 bases between. The CDR3 DNA reads TGTGCCAGCAGTTTTAACTTTTCACCCCTCCACTTT. It specifies CASSFNFSPLHF.

This chain joins TRBV5-6 and TRBJ1-2; D possibly corresponds to TRBD1 (6 bases). Trimming removed 0 bases from V and 5 bases from J, with 14 bases in between. The germline V gene encodes CDR1 SGHDT and CDR2 YYEEEE. The CDR3 is 15 residues long. The CDR3 loop reads CASSLVLQGRYGYTF. CDR3 sequence (DNA): TGTGCCAGCAGCTTGGTCCTACAGGGCCGGTATGGCTACACCTTC.

This clone came up many times. J is TRBJ1-1 and V is TRBV16; TRBD1 is a possible D gene (5 bases). The V end lost 6 bases, the J end lost 4 bases, and 9 bases lay between the germline ends. Germline V gene sequence: CDR1 KGHSY, CDR2 FQNENV. CDR3 size: 12 residues. CDR3: CASSRQGTEAFF. The CDR3 nucleotides are TGTGCCAGCAGTCGTCAGGGCACTGAAGCTTTCTTT.

This clone is labeled as medium-sized. This chain links TRBV12-3 or TRBV12-4 with TRBJ1-6, with D perhaps TRBD1 (6 bases). CDR3 length: 15 amino acids. V was clipped by 6 bases and J by 1 base, with 10 bases between them. CDR3 coding DNA: TGTGCCAGCAGAAGAGGGGGGTCCTATAATTCACCCCTCCACTTT. Its protein is CASRRGGSYNSPLHF.

This clone is judged medium-sized (0.01 to 0.1%). This chain joins TRBV2 and TRBJ1-2; 7 bases align to TRBD1. The CDR3 loop spans 15 amino acids. The germline V gene encodes CDR1 SNHLY and CDR2 FYNNEI. V dropped 5 bases and J dropped 8; count of bases not matched to a gene: 14. CDR3 in amino acids: CASSSAGTAVGGYTF. The CDR3 DNA is TGTGCCAGCAGTAGCGCCGGGACAGCAGTCGGCGGCTACACCTTC.

This clone is medium-sized within its sample. The rearrangement links TRBV20-1 to TRBJ1-6, with TRBD1 identical over 8 bases. The CDR3 extends over 15 amino acids. Germline CDR1 is DFQATT and CDR2 is SNEGSKA (reference sequence). V shed 5 bases, J shed 5 bases, and the junction held 8 bases outside the gene matches. DNA for the CDR3: TGCAGTGCTCAATCCGGGACAGGCGATAATTCACCCCTCCACTTT. As protein: CSAQSGTGDNSPLHF.